The sequence of this TCR beta chain was determined in a study of shared clonotypes between healthy human individuals. At the level of the study: Used for every donor were three CD4 naive, three CD4 memory, two CD8 naive and one CD8 memory plate.

Germline CDR1 SGHDT, CDR2 YYEEEE. The CDR3 contains 15 residues. Repertoires were generated with immunoSEQ multiplex PCR, while TCRdb's copy carries only in-frame clones and drops some. The repertoire has about 2.3 million clones, about nine tenths of them found once; the top ten carry 0.37%. The sample consisted of naive CD4+ T cells from PBMCs. Subset defined: CD45RA+ positively selected. The receptor comes from a man younger than 35 in good health. Some clones in this sample may be carry-over from other donors' samples. The rearrangement joins TRBV5-6 to TRBJ2-5; weak D call: TRBD1 (6 bases). The J call is doubtful: the DNA matches TRBJ2-7 better. The DNA of the CDR3 is TGTGCCAGCAGCCTCATTCCAGTCAGGGGTGGCGAGCAGTACTTC. This translates into CASSLIPVRGGEQYF.